Each of the 17 T cell receptor beta chains below was sequenced from the same sample in a study of shared clonotypes between healthy human individuals. TCRdb's copy holds only in-frame clones and misses some; the assay was immunoSEQ multiplex PCR. The sample lists 400,000 to 600,000 clones, over 75% seen once, with 12% in the top ten. Sequenced: PBMCs. These receptors all come from a woman aged 40-49 years in good health. Some clones in this sample may be carry-over from other donors' samples.

This chain joins TRBV4-1 and TRBJ1-2; 10 nucleotides align to TRBD1. CDR1 MGHRA and CDR2 YSYEKL come from the germline V gene. Trimming cost V 0 bases and J 4 bases; bases outside gene matches: 5. This CDR3 contains 16 residues. CDR3 residues: CASSQDDRGRGYGYTF. The DNA for the CDR3 is TGCGCCAGCAGCCAAGATGACAGGGGGCGCGGCTATGGCTACACCTTC.

As concerns this clone: The identical CDR3 is also encoded by other nucleotide sequences in the sample. This sequence joins TRBV18 and TRBJ2-3, with 10 bases aligning to TRBD1. The CDR3 has 14 amino acids. V shed 3 bases and J 6 bases; nucleotides not matched to a gene: 3. Per the germline V gene, CDR1 is KGHSH and CDR2 is LQKENI. CDR3 region: CASSPGTGVDTQYF. The CDR3 DNA is TGTGCCAGCTCACCGGGGACAGGGGTCGATACGCAGTATTTT.

The J gene is TRBJ1-1, the V gene TRBV5-4, with a weak D call TRBD1 (5 bases). Per germline, CDR1 SGHNT and CDR2 YYREEE (reference sequence). V lost 4 bases and J lost 1, with 17 bases in between. The CDR3 length is 16 residues. CDR3 loop: CASSLGVGDGNTEAFF. The DNA for the CDR3 is TGTGCCAGCAGCCTGGGGGTAGGGGATGGGAACACTGAAGCTTTCTTT.

The chain couples TRBV9 to TRBJ2-7, with 10 bases lining up with TRBD1. This CDR3 is built from 15 residues. Per germline, CDR1 SGDLS and CDR2 YYNGEE. The V segment lost 4 bases and the J segment 3 bases; nucleotides outside the gene matches: 7. The DNA for the CDR3 is TGTGCCAGCAGCCCCCAGGACAGGGGGTACTACGAGCAGTACTTC. This encodes CASSPQDRGYYEQYF.

This clone was seen more than once but under ten times. The genes are TRBV5-1 and TRBJ1-1; 12 bases map to TRBD1. Germline CDR1 and CDR2: SGHRS and YFSETQ. Trimming cost V 0 bases and J 14 bases; bases outside gene matches: 14. This CDR3 spans 16 amino acids. In DNA, the CDR3 is TGCGCCAGCAGCTTGGCCACAGGGACAGGGGGCAGTTCCCCATTCTTT. Residues: CASSLATGTGGSSPFF.

V gene TRBV18 combines with J gene TRBJ2-1; the match to TRBD2 covers 10 bases. V lost 0 bases to trimming and J lost 3 bases; unmatched junction nucleotides: 2. Looked up from germline, CDR1 is KGHSH and CDR2 is LQKENI. There are 16 residues in the CDR3. CDR3 in amino acids: CASSPPLAGDYNEQFF. As DNA, the CDR3 is TGTGCCAGCTCACCACCCCTAGCGGGAGACTACAATGAGCAGTTCTTC.

CDR3 residues: CAWSVGQGYEQFF. The CDR3 DNA follows: TGTGCCTGGAGTGTTGGTCAGGGGTATGAGCAGTTCTTC. The chain carries TRBV30 and TRBJ2-1; tentatively, D is TRBD1 (6 bases). This CDR3 contains 13 residues. Trimming stripped 0 bases from V and 8 bases from J, with 11 bases between. The germline V gene encodes CDR1 GTSNPN and CDR2 SVGIG (reference sequence).

The chain couples TRBV7-2 to TRBJ1-3, with D unclear. Germline V gene sequence: CDR1 SGHTA, CDR2 FQGNSA. CDR3 length: 14 amino acids. V lost 5 bases, J lost 8 bases, and 16 bases lay in between. CDR3 DNA: TGTGCCAGCAGCCTAGAGGGTACCGGGGACACCATATATTTT. This codes for CASSLEGTGDTIYF.

The chain couples TRBV6-1 to TRBJ2-1; weak D call: TRBD2 (6 bases). V was clipped by 6 bases and J by 5 bases, with 17 bases between them. Looked up from germline, CDR1 is MNHNS and CDR2 is SASEGT. This CDR3 spans 15 amino acids. CDR3 in amino acids: CASRHGSRGHNEQFF. The CDR3 DNA reads as TGTGCCAGCAGACACGGGAGTCGGGGCCACAATGAGCAGTTCTTC.

The gene calls are TRBV19 and TRBJ2-2; D may match TRBD1 or TRBD2 (5 bases each). V gave up 7 bases and J gave up 6 bases, with 9 bases separating them. The CDR3 runs to 12 residues. Germline loops: CDR1 LNHDA, CDR2 SQIVND (reference sequence). The CDR3 DNA follows: TGTGCCAGTAAAGGGACCGCCGGGGAGCTGTTTTTT. This codes for CASKGTAGELFF. The full variable domain, completed using reference TRBV19 and TRBJ2-2, is DGGITQSPKYLFRKEGQNVTLSCEQNLNHDAMYWYRQDPGQGLRLIYYSQIVNDFQKGDIAEGYSVSREKKESFPLTVTSAQKNPTAFYLCASKGTAGELFFGEGSRLTVL.

This chain connects TRBV19 to TRBJ1-1, with D maybe TRBD1 (6 bases). This CDR3 has 13 residues. Germline-derived CDR1 and CDR2 are LNHDA and SQIVND (reference sequence). V lost 5 bases, J lost 3 bases, and 10 bases lay in between. CDR3 in DNA: TGTGCCAGTAGTCAAGGGGGAGACACTGAAGCTTTCTTT. It codes for CASSQGGDTEAFF.

Of note for this clone: A read error is possible here, since a much larger clone lies one base away. Other DNA sequences in this specimen translate into the identical CDR3. This chain links TRBV5-1 with TRBJ2-4; 9 bases are a match to TRBD1. Germline V gene lookup returns CDR1 SGHRS and CDR2 YFSETQ. The CDR3 contains 14 residues. The CDR3 protein is CASSLTGGSDIQYF. The CDR3 nucleotides are TGCGCTAGCAGCTTAACAGGGGGCTCGGACATTCAGTACTTC.

This chain joins TRBV7-9 and TRBJ2-3, with D possibly TRBD2 on 5 matching bases. Germline CDR1 reads SEHNR; CDR2 reads FQNEAQ (reference sequence). This CDR3 comprises 15 residues. V was trimmed by 4 bases and J by 6 bases, leaving 17 bases between them. The CDR3 nucleotides are TGTGCCAGCAGCTCCCTTGGAACGGGCGGGGATACGCAGTATTTT. Protein: CASSSLGTGGDTQYF.

The genes are TRBV28 and TRBJ2-7; no clear D gene. CDR3 length: 11 amino acids. Germline assignment: CDR1 MDHEN and CDR2 SYDVKM. The ends were cut back, 5 bases at V and 3 bases at J, with 5 bases in the middle. The CDR3 sequence is CASSEYYEQYF. DNA of the CDR3: TGTGCCAGCAGTGAATACTACGAGCAGTACTTC.

The chain is built from TRBV28 and TRBJ2-2; the match to TRBD1 covers 10 bases. Germline lookup yields CDR1 MDHEN and CDR2 SYDVKM. With 6 bases clipped from V and 5 bases from J, the junction kept 6 bases outside the gene matches. There are 15 residues in the CDR3. DNA for the CDR3: TGTGCCAGCAGACCCGGGACAGGGGTGACCGGGGAGCTGTTTTTT. It yields the protein CASRPGTGVTGELFF.

V usage is TRBV2 and J usage is TRBJ1-4, with unresolved D. Trimming left V 8 bases short and J 1 base short, with 14 bases between. Looked up from germline, CDR1 is SNHLY and CDR2 is FYNNEI. There are 15 residues in the CDR3. The CDR3 here is CASYGRSETNEKLFF. The CDR3 DNA sequence: TGTGCCAGCTACGGACGGAGCGAAACTAATGAAAAACTGTTTTTT.

A single count supports this clone. V usage is TRBV7-3 and J usage is TRBJ2-5; TRBD2 matches 9 bases. V lost 5 bases to trimming and J lost 3 bases; unmatched junction nucleotides: 4. The CDR3 spans 14 residues. Germline CDR1 reads SGHTA; CDR2 reads FQGTGA. DNA for the CDR3: TGTGCCAGCAGCCGGACTAGCGCGGAAGAGACCCAGTACTTC. Translation: CASSRTSAEETQYF.